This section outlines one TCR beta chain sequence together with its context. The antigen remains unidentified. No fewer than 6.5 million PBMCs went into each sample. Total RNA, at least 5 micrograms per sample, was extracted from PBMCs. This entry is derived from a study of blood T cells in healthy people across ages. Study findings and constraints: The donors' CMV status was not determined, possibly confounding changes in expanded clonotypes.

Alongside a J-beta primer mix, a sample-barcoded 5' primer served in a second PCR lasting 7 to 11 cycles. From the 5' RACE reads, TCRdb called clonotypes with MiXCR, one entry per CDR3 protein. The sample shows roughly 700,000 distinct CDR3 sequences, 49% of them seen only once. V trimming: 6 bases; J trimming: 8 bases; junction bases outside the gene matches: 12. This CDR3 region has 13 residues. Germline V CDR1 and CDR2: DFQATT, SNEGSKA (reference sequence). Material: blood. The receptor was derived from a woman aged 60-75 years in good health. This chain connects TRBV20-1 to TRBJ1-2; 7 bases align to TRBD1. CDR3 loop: CSAPKTGLGGYTF. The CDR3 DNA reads TGCAGTGCCCCTAAGACAGGGCTCGGGGGCTACACCTTC.